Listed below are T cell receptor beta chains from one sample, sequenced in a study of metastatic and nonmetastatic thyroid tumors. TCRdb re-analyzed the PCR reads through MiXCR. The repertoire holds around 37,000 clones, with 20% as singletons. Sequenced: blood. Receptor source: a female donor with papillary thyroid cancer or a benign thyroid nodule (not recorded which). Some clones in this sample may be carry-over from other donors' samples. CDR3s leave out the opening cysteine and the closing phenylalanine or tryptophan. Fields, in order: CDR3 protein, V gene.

CDR3 protein: SARSPTGEITDTQY
V gene: TRBV20-1

CDR3 protein: ASSFSGLAGVSWGLYEQF
V gene: TRBV6-2/TRBV6-3

CDR3 protein: AISPDRGSGELF
V gene: TRBV28

CDR3 protein: AIRRTISTGANVLT
V gene: TRBV12-3/TRBV12-4

CDR3 protein: ASTQPKGAVFNQPQH
V gene: TRBV6-1

CDR3 protein: AWRKTGGSFYEQY
V gene: TRBV30

CDR3 protein: ASGDPVGTGSPLH
V gene: TRBV12-5

CDR3 protein: ASSLSPAGSVTEAF
V gene: TRBV27

CDR3 protein: AIKDTLMGPQH
V gene: TRBV10-3

CDR3 protein: ASSSPGRAVNEQF
V gene: TRBV6-1

CDR3 protein: ASSQVGQGKNIQY
V gene: TRBV4-1

CDR3 protein: ASGKTGNQPQH
V gene: TRBV3-1

CDR3 protein: AISYSPSGSINEQF
V gene: TRBV6-2/TRBV6-3

CDR3 protein: AIRSSGANVLT
V gene: TRBV28

CDR3 protein: ASRITPGQGGRYSNQPQH
V gene: TRBV25-1

CDR3 protein: ASSLILAGDTGELF
V gene: TRBV5-1